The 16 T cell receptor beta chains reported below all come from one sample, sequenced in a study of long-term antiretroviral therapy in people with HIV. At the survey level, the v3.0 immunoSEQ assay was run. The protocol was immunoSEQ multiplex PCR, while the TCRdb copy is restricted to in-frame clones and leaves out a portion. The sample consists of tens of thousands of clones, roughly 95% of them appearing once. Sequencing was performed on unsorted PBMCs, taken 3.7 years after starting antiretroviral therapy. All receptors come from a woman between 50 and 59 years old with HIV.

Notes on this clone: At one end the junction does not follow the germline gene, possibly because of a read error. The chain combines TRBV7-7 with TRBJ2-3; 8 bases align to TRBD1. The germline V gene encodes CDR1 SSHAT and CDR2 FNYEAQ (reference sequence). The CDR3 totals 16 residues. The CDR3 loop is CASSPGTGQLTDTQYF. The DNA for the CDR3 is TGTGCTAGCAGCCCGGGGACAGGTCAGCTCACAGATACGCAGTATTTT.

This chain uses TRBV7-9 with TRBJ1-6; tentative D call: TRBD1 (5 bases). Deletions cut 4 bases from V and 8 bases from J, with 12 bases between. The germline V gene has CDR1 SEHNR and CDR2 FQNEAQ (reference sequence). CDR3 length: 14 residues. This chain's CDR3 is CASSSRDLHSPLHF. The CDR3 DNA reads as TGTGCCAGCAGCTCCCGGGACTTACATTCACCCCTCCACTTT.

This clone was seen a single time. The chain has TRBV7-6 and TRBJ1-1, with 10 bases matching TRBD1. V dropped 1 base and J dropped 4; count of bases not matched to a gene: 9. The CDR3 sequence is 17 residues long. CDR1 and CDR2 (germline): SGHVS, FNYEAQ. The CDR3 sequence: CASSLGQGARGSTEAFF. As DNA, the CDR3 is TGTGCCAGCAGCTTAGGACAGGGGGCGCGGGGTAGCACTGAAGCTTTCTTT.

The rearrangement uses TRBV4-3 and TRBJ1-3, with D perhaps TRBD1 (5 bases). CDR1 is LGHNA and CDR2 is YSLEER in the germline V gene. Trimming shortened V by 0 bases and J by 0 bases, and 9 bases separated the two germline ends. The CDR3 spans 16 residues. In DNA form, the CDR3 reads TGCGCCAGCAGCCAAGATTGGGGGGGCTCTGGAAACACCATATATTTT. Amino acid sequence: CASSQDWGGSGNTIYF.

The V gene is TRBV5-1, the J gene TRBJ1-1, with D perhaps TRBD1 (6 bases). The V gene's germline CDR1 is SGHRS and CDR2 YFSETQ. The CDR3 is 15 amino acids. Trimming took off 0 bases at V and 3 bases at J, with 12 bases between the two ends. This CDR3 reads CASSLAGGAYTEAFF. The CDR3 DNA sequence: TGCGCCAGCAGCTTGGCCGGGGGGGCGTACACTGAAGCTTTCTTT.

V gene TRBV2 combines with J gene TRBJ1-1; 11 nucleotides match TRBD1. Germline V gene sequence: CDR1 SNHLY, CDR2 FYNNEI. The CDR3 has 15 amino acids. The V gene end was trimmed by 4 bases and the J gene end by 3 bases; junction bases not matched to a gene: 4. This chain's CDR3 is CASSGTGGAYTEAFF. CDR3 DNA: TGTGCCAGCAGTGGGACAGGGGGCGCGTACACTGAAGCTTTCTTT.

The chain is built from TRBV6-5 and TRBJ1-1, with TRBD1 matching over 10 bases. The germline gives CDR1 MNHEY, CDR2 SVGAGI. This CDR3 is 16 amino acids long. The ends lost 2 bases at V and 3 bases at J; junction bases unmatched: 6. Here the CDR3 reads CASSYAGTGEDTEAFF. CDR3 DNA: TGTGCCAGCAGTTACGCCGGGACAGGGGAAGACACTGAAGCTTTCTTT.

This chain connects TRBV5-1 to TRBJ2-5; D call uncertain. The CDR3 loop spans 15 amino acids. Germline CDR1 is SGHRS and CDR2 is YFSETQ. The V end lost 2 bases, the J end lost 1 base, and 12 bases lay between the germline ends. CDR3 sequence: CASSFTGVVQETQYF. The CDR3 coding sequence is TGCGCCAGCAGCTTCACGGGCGTTGTCCAAGAGACCCAGTACTTC.

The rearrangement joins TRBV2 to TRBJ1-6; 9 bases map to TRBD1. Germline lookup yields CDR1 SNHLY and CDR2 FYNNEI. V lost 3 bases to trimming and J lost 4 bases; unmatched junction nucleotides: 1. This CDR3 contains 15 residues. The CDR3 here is CASSEDRGYNSPLHF. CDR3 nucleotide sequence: TGTGCCAGCAGTGAGGACAGGGGTTATAATTCACCCCTCCACTTT.

In DNA form, the CDR3 reads TGCAGCTATGAAGCGAGCTCCTACAATGAGCAGTTCTTC. Its protein is CSYEASSYNEQFF. The J gene is TRBJ2-1, the V gene TRBV29-1; D uncertain. Germline CDR1 reads SQVTM; CDR2 reads ANQGSEA. With 8 bases removed from V and 0 bases from J, the gap between germline ends came to 11 bases. CDR3 length equals 13 residues.

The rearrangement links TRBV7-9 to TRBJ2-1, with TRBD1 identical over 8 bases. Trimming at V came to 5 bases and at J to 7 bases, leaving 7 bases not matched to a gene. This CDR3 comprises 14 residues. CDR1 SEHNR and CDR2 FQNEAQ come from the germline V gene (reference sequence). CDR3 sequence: CASSDQGASNEQFF. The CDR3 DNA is TGTGCCAGCAGCGATCAGGGGGCAAGTAATGAGCAGTTCTTC.

The CDR3 sequence: CASSPPPGTQYF. Here the CDR3 DNA reads TGTGCCAGCAGCCCACCTCCGGGGACGCAGTATTTT. The chain joins TRBV7-2 to TRBJ2-3, with D possibly TRBD2 on 5 matching bases. With 5 bases removed from V and 9 bases from J, the gap between germline ends came to 12 bases. In germline, CDR1 is SGHTA, CDR2 FQGNSA. The CDR3 length is 12 residues.

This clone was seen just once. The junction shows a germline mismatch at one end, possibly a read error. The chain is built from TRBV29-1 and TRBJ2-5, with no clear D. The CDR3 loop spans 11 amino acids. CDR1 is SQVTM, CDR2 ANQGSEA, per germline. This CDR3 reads CSVEDFERRHF. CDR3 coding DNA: TGCAGCGTTGAAGATTTCGAAAGAAGGCACTTC.

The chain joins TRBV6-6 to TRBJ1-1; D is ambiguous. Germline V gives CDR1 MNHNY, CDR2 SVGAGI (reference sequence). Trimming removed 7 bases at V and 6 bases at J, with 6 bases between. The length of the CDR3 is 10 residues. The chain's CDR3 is CASIRAEAFF. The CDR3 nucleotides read TGTGCCAGCATACGCGCTGAAGCTTTCTTT.

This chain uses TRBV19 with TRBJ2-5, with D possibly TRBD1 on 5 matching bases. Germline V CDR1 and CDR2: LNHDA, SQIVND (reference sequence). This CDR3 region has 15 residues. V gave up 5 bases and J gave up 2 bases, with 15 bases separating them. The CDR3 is CASSLGAFAQETQYF. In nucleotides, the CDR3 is TGTGCCAGTAGTTTAGGGGCCTTTGCTCAAGAGACCCAGTACTTC. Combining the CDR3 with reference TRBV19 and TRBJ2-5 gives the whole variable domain DGGITQSPKYLFRKEGQNVTLSCEQNLNHDAMYWYRQDPGQGLRLIYYSQIVNDFQKGDIAEGYSVSREKKESFPLTVTSAQKNPTAFYLCASSLGAFAQETQYFGPGTRLLVL.

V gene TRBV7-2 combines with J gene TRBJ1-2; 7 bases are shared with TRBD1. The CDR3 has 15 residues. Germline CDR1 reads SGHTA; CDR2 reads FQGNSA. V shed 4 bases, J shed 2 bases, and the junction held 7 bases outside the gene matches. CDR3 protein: CASSSQTGPNYGYTF. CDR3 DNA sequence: TGTGCCAGCAGCTCCCAGACAGGGCCCAACTATGGCTACACCTTC.